Presented here are 27 T cell receptor beta chains from one specimen sequenced in a study of T cell responses to AZD1222 COVID-19 vaccine. The method was immunoSEQ multiplex PCR; TCRdb's version includes in-frame clones alone and lacks a portion of them. The table shows some 150,000 clones, with approximately 90% occurring only once. Sequenced material: peripheral blood, taken on day 0 of MenACWY control vaccination. The origin of the receptors is an adult in good health.

V and J are TRBV11-3 and TRBJ2-1, with D possibly matching TRBD2 (6 bases). Germline CDR1 reads SGHNT; CDR2 reads YENEEA. V was shortened by 3 bases and J by 0 bases, with 15 bases between the two germline ends. The CDR3 loop spans 17 amino acids. CDR3 in amino acids: CASSFSGLLSSYNEQFF. In DNA form, the CDR3 reads TGTGCCAGCAGCTTCTCGGGACTCCTAAGCTCCTACAATGAGCAGTTCTTC.

This clone is a singleton in its sample. The chain joins TRBV29-1 to TRBJ1-5; 8 nucleotides agree with TRBD1. CDR1 and CDR2 (germline): SQVTM, ANQGSEA. The V gene end was trimmed by 4 bases and the J gene end by 5 bases; junction bases not matched to a gene: 7. CDR3 length: 14 amino acids. CDR3 nucleotides: TGCAGCGTTGTAGGACAGGGATATGATCAGCCCCAGCATTTT. Translated: CSVVGQGYDQPQHF.

This clone was recorded once. The chain couples TRBV3-1 (or the pseudogene TRBV3-2) to TRBJ2-1, with 7 bases fitting TRBD2. Germline CDR1 and CDR2: LGHDT and YNNKEL (reference sequence). V lost 5 bases and J lost 7; bases outside the gene matches: 8. The length of the CDR3 is 14 residues. The CDR3 DNA follows: TGTGCCAGCAGCTTAGGACTAGGGACGAATGAGCAGTTCTTC. Protein sequence: CASSLGLGTNEQFF.

This clone was observed a single time. The chain combines TRBV19 with TRBJ1-1, with no clear D. The CDR3 contains 12 residues. Trimming shortened V by 6 bases and J by 0 bases, and 5 bases separated the two germline ends. Germline loops: CDR1 LNHDA, CDR2 SQIVND (reference sequence). The CDR3 DNA is TGTGCCAGTAGGAACATGAACACTGAAGCTTTCTTT. Its protein product is CASRNMNTEAFF.

The chain couples TRBV9 to TRBJ2-5; TRBD2 aligns across 7 bases. The germline CDR1 and CDR2 sequences are SGDLS and YYNGEE. The CDR3 extends over 16 amino acids. Trimming cost V 0 bases and J 5 bases; bases outside gene matches: 10. DNA of the CDR3: TGTGCCAGCAGCGTAGGGATGGGAGGGCCTTGGGAGACCCAGTACTTC. Residues: CASSVGMGGPWETQYF.

This clone was picked up one time. The chain has TRBV7-2 and TRBJ1-2; the D is unclear. The CDR3 has 13 amino acids. V gave up 1 base and J gave up 0 bases, with 3 bases separating them. Per germline, CDR1 SGHTA and CDR2 FQGNSA. The CDR3 bases are TGTGCCAGCAGCTTAGGAACTAACTATGGCTACACCTTC. This sequence encodes CASSLGTNYGYTF.

V and J are TRBV28 and TRBJ1-1; D is perhaps TRBD1 (6 bases). Deletions cut 7 bases from V and 1 base from J, with 13 bases between. The CDR3 length is 14 residues. Germline CDR1 is MDHEN and CDR2 is SYDVKM. CDR3 bases: TGTGCCAGCACCACACAGGGTAAGAACACTGAAGCTTTCTTT. This codes for CASTTQGKNTEAFF.

This chain links TRBV6-5 with TRBJ1-5; 7 positions match TRBD1. In germline, CDR1 is MNHEY, CDR2 SVGAGI. The CDR3 has 16 residues. With V trimmed by 4 bases and J by 2 bases, 8 bases remained unmatched. CDR3 loop: CASSSASGTGNQPQHF. The DNA of the CDR3 is TGTGCCAGCAGTTCCGCGTCCGGGACAGGCAATCAGCCCCAGCATTTT.

This clone has a single count. This rearrangement joins TRBV5-3 to TRBJ2-1; D is unresolved. TRBV5-3 is filed as an ORF, its function uncertain. The CDR3 loop spans 13 amino acids. Trimming removed 4 bases from V and 4 bases from J, with 9 bases in between. This CDR3 is CARSPRLYNEQFF. DNA for the CDR3: TGTGCCAGAAGCCCCCGACTGTACAATGAGCAGTTCTTC.

The chain links TRBV6-1 to TRBJ1-5, with 7 bases aligning to TRBD1. The CDR3 runs to 16 residues. The J segment lost 0 bases and the V segment lost 4 bases, leaving 6 bases of the junction unmatched. The germline CDR1 and CDR2 sequences are MNHNS and SASEGT. The CDR3 loop reads CASSALGQYSNQPQHF. CDR3 nucleotide sequence: TGTGCCAGCAGTGCCCTGGGACAGTATAGCAATCAGCCCCAGCATTTT.

The chain is built from TRBV3-1 (or the pseudogene TRBV3-2) and TRBJ1-2; no definite D call. This CDR3 has 12 amino acids. The V end lost 1 base, the J end lost 8 bases, and 8 bases lay between the germline ends. CDR1 and CDR2 (germline): LGHDT, YNNKEL (reference sequence). Written as DNA, the CDR3 is TGTGCCAGCAGCCAAGTTTCGGGAGGCTACACCTTC. Translated: CASSQVSGGYTF.

This clone was counted a single time. Other DNA sequences in the same sample also yield this CDR3. The genes are TRBV6-5 and TRBJ1-1; possibly TRBD1 for D (5 bases). V lost 6 bases and J lost 1, with 9 bases in between. Germline CDR1 MNHEY, CDR2 SVGAGI. This CDR3 is built from 13 residues. The CDR3 loop reads CASREGRNTEAFF. In nucleotides, the CDR3 is TGTGCCAGCAGGGAGGGGAGGAACACTGAAGCTTTCTTT.

This chain links TRBV12-5 with TRBJ2-7, with a weak D call TRBD1 (5 bases). The V gene lost 9 bases and the J gene lost 0 bases, with 15 bases spanning the gap. The CDR3 contains 14 residues. CDR1 is LGHNT, CDR2 FRNRAP, per germline. In DNA, the CDR3 is TGTGCTAGCATGGGGCATACCAGCTCCTACGAGCAGTACTTC. Translating it yields CASMGHTSSYEQYF. Looking up the rest from reference TRBV12-5 and TRBJ2-7 gives the full variable domain: DARVTQTPRHKVTEMGQEVTMRCQPILGHNTVFWYRQTMMQGLELLAYFRNRAPLDDSGMPKDRFSAEMPDATLATLKIQPSEPRDSAVYFCASMGHTSSYEQYFGPGTRLTVT.

This rearrangement joins TRBV21-1 to TRBJ1-5; the table's D call, TRBD1, has no DNA check behind it. TRBV21-1 is a listed pseudogene. The CDR3 loop spans 16 amino acids. The CDR3 is CASSRDRGTANQPQHF. As DNA, the CDR3 is TGTGCCAGCAGCAGGGACAGGGGGACAGCAAACCAGCCCCAGCATTTT.

The chain recombines TRBV15 with TRBJ1-1; maybe TRBD1 (6 bases). Germline CDR1 LNHNV, CDR2 YYDKDF (reference sequence). V lost 6 bases to trimming and J lost 10 bases, with 27 bases between them. CDR3 length equals 16 residues. The chain's CDR3 is CATSRGGTGKTAGAFF. CDR3 DNA: TGTGCCACCAGTAGGGGGGGGACCGGTAAGACGGCCGGAGCTTTCTTT.

This chain joins TRBV7-9 and TRBJ1-1, with a tentative D call TRBD1 (6 bases). The CDR3 extends over 13 amino acids. Trimming cost V 8 bases and J 6 bases, with 16 bases left between them. Germline assignment: CDR1 SEHNR and CDR2 FQNEAQ (reference sequence). CDR3 residues: CASRGAGRAEAFF. The CDR3 DNA is TGTGCCAGCCGGGGGGCAGGCCGAGCTGAAGCTTTCTTT.

V is TRBV6-4 and J is TRBJ2-2; possibly TRBD1 for D (6 bases). CDR3 size: 15 residues. Germline lookup yields CDR1 MRHNA and CDR2 SNTAGT. The V gene lost 5 bases and the J gene lost 2 bases, with 12 bases spanning the gap. The CDR3 DNA reads TGTGCCAGCAGTCCCATGACAGGCAACACCGGGGAGCTGTTTTTT. Its translation: CASSPMTGNTGELFF.

The chain employs TRBV4-2 and TRBJ2-4; possibly TRBD1 for D (5 bases). The V gene lost 0 bases and the J gene lost 8 bases, with 17 bases spanning the gap. Germline-derived CDR1 and CDR2 are LGHNA and YNFKEQ. This CDR3 has 16 amino acids. CDR3 residues: CASSQDKAGEGDIQYF. CDR3 sequence (DNA): TGTGCCAGCAGCCAAGACAAAGCCGGAGAAGGGGACATTCAGTACTTC.

J is TRBJ1-1 and V is TRBV23-1, with D hard to call. TRBV23-1 counts as an open reading frame of uncertain function. V gave up 2 bases and J gave up 6 bases, with 7 bases separating them. CDR3 length: 12 amino acids. The CDR3 DNA sequence: TGCGCCAGCAGTCAACGGACGGCTGAAGCTTTCTTT. Its protein product is CASSQRTAEAFF.

The rearrangement links TRBV7-3 to TRBJ2-7; D is possibly TRBD1 (6 bases). Germline V gives CDR1 SGHTA, CDR2 FQGTGA. This CDR3 contains 14 residues. V gave up 5 bases and J gave up 5 bases, with 16 bases separating them. The CDR3 nucleotides are TGTGCCAGCAGCCTAGGGGGAGCTAGGAACGAGCAGTACTTC. Its translation is CASSLGGARNEQYF. Drawing the rest from reference TRBV7-3 and TRBJ2-7, the complete variable domain is GAGVSQTPSNKVTEKGKYVELRCDPISGHTALYWYRQSLGQGPEFLIYFQGTGAADDSGLPNDRFFAVRPEGSVSTLKIQRTERGDSAVYLCASSLGGARNEQYFGPGTRLTVT.

J is TRBJ1-3 and V is TRBV30; D is undetermined. V was clipped by 3 bases and J by 0 bases, with 6 bases between them. The CDR3 consists of 13 residues. CDR1 is GTSNPN, CDR2 SVGIG, per germline (reference sequence). CDR3 nucleotide sequence: TGTGCCTGGAGGCGAGGCTCTGGAAACACCATATATTTT. Translating it yields CAWRRGSGNTIYF. Combining the CDR3 with reference TRBV30 and TRBJ1-3 gives the whole variable domain SQTIHQWPATLVQPVGSPLSLECTVEGTSNPNLYWYRQAAGRGLQLLFYSVGIGQISSEVPQNLSASRPQDRQFILSSKKLLLSDSGFYLCAWRRGSGNTIYFGEGSWLTVV.

This chain uses TRBV7-6 with TRBJ1-1, with D unresolved. Trimming pared 1 base from V and 5 bases from J, leaving 17 bases between. Germline-derived CDR1 and CDR2 are SGHVS and FNYEAQ. This CDR3 is 16 amino acids long. The DNA of the CDR3 is TGTGCCAGCAGCTTAGGCCATTCCGCCCGAATTACTGAAGCTTTCTTT. Encoded protein: CASSLGHSARITEAFF.

The chain recombines TRBV12-3 or TRBV12-4 with TRBJ1-1, with D maybe TRBD1 (5 bases). The CDR3 extends over 13 amino acids. Trimming shortened V by 5 bases and J by 5 bases, and 12 bases separated the two germline ends. CDR3 nucleotide sequence: TGTGCCAGCAGTCTGGCCGGGGGTACTGAAGCTTTCTTT. It encodes CASSLAGGTEAFF.

The J gene is TRBJ2-1, the V gene TRBV6-5; TRBD2 might be the D (7 bases). Germline V gene sequence: CDR1 MNHEY, CDR2 SVGAGI. The V end was cut by 1 base, the J end by 10 bases, with 20 bases between. CDR3 size: 16 residues. The CDR3 DNA reads TGTGCCAGCAGTTACTATGGCGGGGGATCTAGGGGGGAGCAGTTCTTC. This gives the protein CASSYYGGGSRGEQFF.

In this sample, this clone turned up once. Within the sample, other DNA sequences also encode this same CDR3. The chain recombines TRBV18 with TRBJ2-2, with TRBD2 as a possible D gene (6 bases). V was cut by 1 base and J by 2 bases, with 11 bases left in between. Germline V lookup: CDR1 KGHSH, CDR2 LQKENI. The CDR3 has 16 residues. The DNA for the CDR3 is TGTGCCAGCTCACCACGTGGGGGGAGTAACACCGGGGAGCTGTTTTTT. It is translated as CASSPRGGSNTGELFF. Full variable domain (missing parts from reference TRBV18 and TRBJ2-2): NAGVMQNPRHLVRRRGQEARLRCSPMKGHSHVYWYRQLPEEGLKFMVYLQKENIIDESGMPKERFSAEFPKEGPSILRIQQVVRGDSAAYFCASSPRGGSNTGELFFGEGSRLTVL.

The chain carries TRBV15 and TRBJ1-2, with 11 bases aligning to TRBD1. Per germline, CDR1 LNHNV and CDR2 YYDKDF (reference sequence). V lost 5 bases to trimming and J lost 7 bases; unmatched junction nucleotides: 6. This CDR3 region has 14 residues. The CDR3 DNA is TGTGCCACCAGCGGGGACAGGGGGTTCGGTGGCTACACCTTC. As protein: CATSGDRGFGGYTF.

A note on this clone: The junction and the germline gene differ at one end; a read error may be behind it. This chain links TRBV2 with TRBJ1-6, with 7 nucleotides matching TRBD1. There are 14 residues in the CDR3. CDR1 SNHLY and CDR2 FYNNEI come from the germline V gene. The CDR3 sequence: CTSSRQGNNSPLHF. In DNA, the CDR3 is TGTACCAGCAGCCGACAGGGAAATAATTCACCCCTCCACTTT.